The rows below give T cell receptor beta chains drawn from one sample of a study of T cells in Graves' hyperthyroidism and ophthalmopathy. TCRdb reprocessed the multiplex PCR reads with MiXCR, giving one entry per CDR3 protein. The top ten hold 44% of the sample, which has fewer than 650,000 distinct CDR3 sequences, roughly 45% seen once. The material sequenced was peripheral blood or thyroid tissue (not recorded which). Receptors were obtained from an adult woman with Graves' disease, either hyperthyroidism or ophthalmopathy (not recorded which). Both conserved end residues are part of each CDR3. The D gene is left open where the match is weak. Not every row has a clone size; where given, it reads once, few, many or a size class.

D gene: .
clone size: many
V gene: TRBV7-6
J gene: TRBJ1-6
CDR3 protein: CASSVQQGFGSPLHF
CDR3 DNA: TGTGCCAGCAGCGTCCAGCAAGGTTTTGGTTCACCCCTCCACTTT

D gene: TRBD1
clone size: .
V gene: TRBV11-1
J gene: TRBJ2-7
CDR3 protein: CASSKTGDMGGYEQYF
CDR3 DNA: TGTGCCAGCAGCAAGACAGGGGACATGGGTGGCTACGAGCAGTACTTC

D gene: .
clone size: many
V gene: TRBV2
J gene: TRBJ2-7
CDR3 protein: CASSPRDHPYEQYF
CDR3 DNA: TGTGCCAGCTCCCCCCGCGACCACCCCTACGAGCAGTACTTC

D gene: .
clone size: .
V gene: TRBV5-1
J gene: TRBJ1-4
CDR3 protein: CASSSEGNEKLFF
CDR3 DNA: TGCGCCAGCAGCTCCGAGGGGAATGAAAAACTGTTTTTT

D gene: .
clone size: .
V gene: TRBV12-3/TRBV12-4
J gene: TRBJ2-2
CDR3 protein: CASTKQLANTGELFF
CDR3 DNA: TGTGCCAGCACCAAGCAACTAGCGAACACCGGGGAGCTGTTTTTT

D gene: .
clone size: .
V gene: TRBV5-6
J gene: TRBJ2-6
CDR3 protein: CASSLGLVHYTPGANVLTF
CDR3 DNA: TGTGCCAGCAGCTTGGGTTTGGTCCATTATACCCCTGGGGCCAACGTCCTGACTTTC

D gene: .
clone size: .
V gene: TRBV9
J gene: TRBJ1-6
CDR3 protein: CASSLPRGGQGDNSPLHF
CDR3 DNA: TGTGCCAGCAGCCTACCTCGGGGGGGGCAGGGTGATAATTCACCCCTCCACTTT

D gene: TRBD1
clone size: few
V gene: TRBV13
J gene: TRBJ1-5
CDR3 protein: CASSLRTGLGNQPQHF
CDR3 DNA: TGTGCCAGCAGTTTGAGGACAGGTCTTGGCAATCAGCCCCAGCATTTT

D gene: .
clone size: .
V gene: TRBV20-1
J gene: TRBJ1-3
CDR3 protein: CSATSDSGAGNTIYF
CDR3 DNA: TGCAGTGCCACGTCTGATAGTGGGGCAGGAAACACCATATATTTT

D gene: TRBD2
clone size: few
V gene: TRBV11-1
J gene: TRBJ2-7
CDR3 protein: CASSPRGLYEQYF
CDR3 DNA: TGTGCCAGCAGCCCCCGGGGACTATACGAGCAGTACTTC

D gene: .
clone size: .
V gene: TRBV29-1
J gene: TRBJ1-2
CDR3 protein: CSVRMETYGYTF
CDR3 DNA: TGCAGCGTGCGGATGGAGACTTATGGCTACACCTTC

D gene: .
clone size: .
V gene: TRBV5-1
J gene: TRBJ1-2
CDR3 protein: CAWGGDYGYTF
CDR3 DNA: TGCGCTTGGGGCGGAGATTATGGCTACACCTTC

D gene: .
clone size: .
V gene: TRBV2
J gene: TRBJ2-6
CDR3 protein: CASSEAMGGPEAF
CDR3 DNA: TGTGCCAGCAGTGAAGCAATGGGGGGCCCTGAAGCTTTC

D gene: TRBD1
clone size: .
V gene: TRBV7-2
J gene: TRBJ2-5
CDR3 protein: CASSPPDRGLETQYF
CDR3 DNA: TGTGCCAGCTCACCACCGGACAGGGGATTAGAGACCCAGTACTTC

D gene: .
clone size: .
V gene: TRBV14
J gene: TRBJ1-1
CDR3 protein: CASSQVGSSEAFF
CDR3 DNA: TGTGCCAGCAGCCAAGTGGGTTCGTCTGAAGCTTTCTTT

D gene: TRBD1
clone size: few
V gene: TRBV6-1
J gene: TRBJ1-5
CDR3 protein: CASSGLGQGAYNQPQHF
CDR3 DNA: TGTGCCAGCAGTGGCCTGGGACAGGGGGCCTACAATCAGCCCCAGCATTTT

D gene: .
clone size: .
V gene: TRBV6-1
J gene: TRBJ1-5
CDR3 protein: CASSESTSDQPQHF
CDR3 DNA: TGTGCCAGCAGTGAGTCAACATCCGATCAGCCCCAGCATTTT

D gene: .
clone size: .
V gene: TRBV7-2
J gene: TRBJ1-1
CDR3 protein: CASSLVQATTEAFF
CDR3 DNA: TGTGCCAGCAGCTTAGTACAGGCGACCACTGAAGCTTTCTTT

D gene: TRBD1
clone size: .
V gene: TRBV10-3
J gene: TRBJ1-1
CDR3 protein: CAIRAWTGRNTEAFF
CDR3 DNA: TGTGCCATCAGAGCCTGGACAGGCAGGAACACTGAAGCTTTCTTT

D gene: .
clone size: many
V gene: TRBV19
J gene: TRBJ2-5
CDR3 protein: CASSLNRGGGQETQYF
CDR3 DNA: TGTGCCAGTAGTCTTAACAGGGGAGGAGGACAAGAGACCCAGTACTTC

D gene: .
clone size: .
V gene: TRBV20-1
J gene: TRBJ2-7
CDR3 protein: CSARDWVGAYEQYF
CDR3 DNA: TGCAGTGCTAGGGATTGGGTCGGAGCCTACGAGCAGTACTTC

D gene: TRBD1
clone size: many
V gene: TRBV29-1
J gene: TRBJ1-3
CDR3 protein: CSVDDRGGNTIYF
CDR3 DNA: TGCAGCGTCGATGACAGGGGGGGAAACACCATATATTTT

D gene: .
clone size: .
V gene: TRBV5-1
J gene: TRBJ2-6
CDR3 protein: CASSLRQVSSGANVLTF
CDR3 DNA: TGCGCCAGCAGCTTAAGACAGGTATCCTCTGGGGCCAACGTCCTGACTTTC

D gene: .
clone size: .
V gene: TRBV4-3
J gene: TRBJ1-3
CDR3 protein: CASSQAFSGNTIYF
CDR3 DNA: TGCGCCAGCAGCCAAGCTTTCTCTGGAAACACCATATATTTT

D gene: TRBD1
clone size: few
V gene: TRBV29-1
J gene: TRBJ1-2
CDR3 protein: CSVADGQGPYGYTF
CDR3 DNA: TGCAGCGTCGCAGATGGACAGGGACCTTATGGCTACACCTTC

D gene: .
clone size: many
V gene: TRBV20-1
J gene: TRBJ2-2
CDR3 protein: CSARGHSNTGELFF
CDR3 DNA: TGCAGTGCTAGAGGCCACTCGAACACCGGGGAGCTGTTTTTT

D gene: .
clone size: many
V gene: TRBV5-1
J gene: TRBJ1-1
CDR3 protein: CASSFGGQATEAFF
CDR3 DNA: TGCGCCAGCAGCTTTGGAGGTCAAGCCACTGAAGCTTTCTTT

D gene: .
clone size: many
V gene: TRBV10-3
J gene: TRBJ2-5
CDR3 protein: CAISEGRHQETQYF
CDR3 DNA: TGTGCCATCAGCGAGGGACGCCACCAAGAGACCCAGTACTTC

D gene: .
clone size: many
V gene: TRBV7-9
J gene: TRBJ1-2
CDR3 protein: CASSPVGAKGYGYTF
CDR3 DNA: TGTGCCAGCAGCCCTGTCGGGGCAAAAGGCTATGGCTACACCTTC

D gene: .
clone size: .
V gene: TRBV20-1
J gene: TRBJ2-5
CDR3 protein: CSALETQYF
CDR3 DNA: TGCAGTGCTCTCGAGACCCAGTACTTC

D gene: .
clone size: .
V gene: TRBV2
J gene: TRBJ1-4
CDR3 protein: CASRYTEVGPGKLFF
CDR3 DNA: TGTGCCAGCAGATACACGGAGGTTGGGCCTGGAAAACTGTTTTTT

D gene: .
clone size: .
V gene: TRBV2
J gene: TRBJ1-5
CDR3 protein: CASGGLVSNQPQHF
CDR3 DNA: TGTGCCAGCGGGGGGCTGGTTAGCAATCAGCCCCAGCATTTT

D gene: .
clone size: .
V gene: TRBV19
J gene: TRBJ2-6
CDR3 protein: CASTTIGAKRTEAF
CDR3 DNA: TGTGCCAGTACCACAATAGGGGCCAAGAGGACTGAAGCTTTC

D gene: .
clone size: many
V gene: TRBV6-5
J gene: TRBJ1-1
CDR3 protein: CASSFRGQNTEAFF
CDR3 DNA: TGTGCCAGCAGTTTCAGGGGCCAGAACACTGAAGCTTTCTTT

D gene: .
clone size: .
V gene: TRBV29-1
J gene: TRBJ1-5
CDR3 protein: CSVGFGNQPQHF
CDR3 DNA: TGCAGCGTTGGGTTCGGCAATCAGCCCCAGCATTTT

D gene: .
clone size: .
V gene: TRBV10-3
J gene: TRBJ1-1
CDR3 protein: CAISARLDTEAFF
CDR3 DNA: TGTGCCATCAGCGCTCGGTTGGACACTGAAGCTTTCTTT

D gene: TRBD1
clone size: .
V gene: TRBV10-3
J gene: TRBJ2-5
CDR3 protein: CAISGQGDQPQYF
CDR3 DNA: TGTGCCATCAGTGGACAGGGGGATCAGCCCCAGTACTTC

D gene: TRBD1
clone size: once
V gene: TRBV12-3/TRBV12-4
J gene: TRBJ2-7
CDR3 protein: CASSGDRHNHEQYF
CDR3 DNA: TGTGCCAGCAGTGGGGACAGGCACAACCACGAGCAGTACTTC

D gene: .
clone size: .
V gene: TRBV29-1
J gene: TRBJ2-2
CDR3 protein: CSVWGEGKLTNTGELFF
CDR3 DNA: TGCAGCGTTTGGGGAGAGGGCAAGTTGACGAACACCGGGGAGCTGTTTTTT

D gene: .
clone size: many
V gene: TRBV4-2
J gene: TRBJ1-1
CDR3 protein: CASSQEEGRNTEAFF
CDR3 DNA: TGTGCCAGCAGCCAAGAGGAGGGGCGGAACACTGAAGCTTTCTTT

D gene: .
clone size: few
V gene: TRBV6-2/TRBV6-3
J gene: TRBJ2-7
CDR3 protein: CASSPPVIRNRTYYEQYF
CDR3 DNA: TGTGCCAGCAGTCCCCCCGTAATTCGCAACAGGACCTACTACGAGCAGTACTTC

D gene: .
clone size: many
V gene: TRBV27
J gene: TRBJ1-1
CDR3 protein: CASSIRRGLLNTEAFF
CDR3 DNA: TGTGCCAGCAGTATCCGCCGAGGACTCTTGAACACTGAAGCTTTCTTT

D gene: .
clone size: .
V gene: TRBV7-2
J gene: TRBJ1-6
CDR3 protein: CASSLARDWEDSPLHF
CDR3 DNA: TGTGCCAGCAGCTTAGCGCGGGACTGGGAGGATTCACCCCTCCACTTT

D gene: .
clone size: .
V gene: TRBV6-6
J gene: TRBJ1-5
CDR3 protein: CASSYSSWERTEYSNQPQHF
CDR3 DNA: TGTGCCAGCAGTTACAGCTCGTGGGAACGGACCGAGTATAGCAATCAGCCCCAGCATTTT

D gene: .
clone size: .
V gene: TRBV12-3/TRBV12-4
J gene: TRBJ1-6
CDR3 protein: CATSPIGVFTLHF
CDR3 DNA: TGTGCCACCAGCCCTATAGGGGTCTTCACCCTCCACTTT

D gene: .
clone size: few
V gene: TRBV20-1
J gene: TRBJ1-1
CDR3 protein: CSASTQRVSTEAFF
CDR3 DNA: TGCAGTGCTAGTACCCAACGGGTGAGCACTGAAGCTTTCTTT

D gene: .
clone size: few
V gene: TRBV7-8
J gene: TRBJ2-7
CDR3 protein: CASSLAIGIWYEQYF
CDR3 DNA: TGTGCCAGCAGCTTAGCGATCGGGATTTGGTACGAGCAGTACTTC

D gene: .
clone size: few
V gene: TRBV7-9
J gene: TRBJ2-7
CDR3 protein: CASVDPTASYEQYF
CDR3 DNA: TGTGCCAGCGTCGATCCGACAGCCTCCTACGAGCAGTACTTC

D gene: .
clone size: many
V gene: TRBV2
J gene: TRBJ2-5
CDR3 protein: CASSESPLETQYF
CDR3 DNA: TGTGCCAGCAGTGAGTCACCCTTAGAGACCCAGTACTTC

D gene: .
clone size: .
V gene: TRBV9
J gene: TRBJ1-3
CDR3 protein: CASSLTPGRNTIYF
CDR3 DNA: TGTGCCAGCAGCTTAACCCCGGGCAGAAACACCATATATTTT

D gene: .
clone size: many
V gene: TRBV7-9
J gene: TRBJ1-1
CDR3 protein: CASSLEGLGATEAFF
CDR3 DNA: TGTGCCAGCAGCTTAGAGGGGCTGGGAGCTACTGAAGCTTTCTTT